This TCR beta chain was found in a study of T cells in Graves' hyperthyroidism and ophthalmopathy. This clonotype was seen repeatedly, ten times or more. The investigators amplified TCR beta CDR3 regions from RNA transcripts. First-round RT-PCR targeting the TCR CDR3 was performed with the HTBI primer set. MiXCR was run by TCRdb on the multiplex PCR reads, yielding one entry per CDR3 protein. Of about 590,000 distinct CDR3 sequences in the sample, approximately 14% were seen once. The CDR3 sequence is 13 residues long. CDR1 LGHNT and CDR2 FRNRAP come from the germline V gene. The V end was cut by 7 bases, the J end by 0 bases, with 9 bases between.

The specimen was blood. V and J are TRBV12-5 and TRBJ2-5; D is undetermined. The TCR originated in a woman aged 25-40 years with Graves' hyperthyroidism. This chain's CDR3 is CASALDHQETQYF. In DNA, the CDR3 is TGTGCTAGTGCCCTAGACCACCAAGAGACCCAGTACTTC.